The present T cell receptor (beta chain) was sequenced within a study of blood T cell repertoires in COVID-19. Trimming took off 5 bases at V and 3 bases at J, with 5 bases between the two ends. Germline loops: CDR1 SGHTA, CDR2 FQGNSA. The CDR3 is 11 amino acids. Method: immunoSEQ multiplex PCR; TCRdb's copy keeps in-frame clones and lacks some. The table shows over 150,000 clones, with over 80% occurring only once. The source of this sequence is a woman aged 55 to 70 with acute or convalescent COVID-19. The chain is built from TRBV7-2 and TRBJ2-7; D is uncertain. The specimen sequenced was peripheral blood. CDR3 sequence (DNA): TGTGCCAGCAGCCACATCTACGAGCAGTACTTC. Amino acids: CASSHIYEQYF.